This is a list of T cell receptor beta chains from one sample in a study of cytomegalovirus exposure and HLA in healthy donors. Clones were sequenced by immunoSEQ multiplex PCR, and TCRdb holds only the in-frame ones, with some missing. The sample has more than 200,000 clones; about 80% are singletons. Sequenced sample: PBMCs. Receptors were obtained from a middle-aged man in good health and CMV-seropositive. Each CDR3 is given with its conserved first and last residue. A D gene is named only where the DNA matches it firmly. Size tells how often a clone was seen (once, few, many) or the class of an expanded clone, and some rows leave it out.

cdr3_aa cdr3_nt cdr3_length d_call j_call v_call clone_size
CASLKRNTEAFF TGTGCCAGCCTTAAGAGGAACACTGAAGCTTTCTTT 12 . TRBJ1-1 TRBV2 .
CASSVGGLYNEQFF TGTGCCAGCAGCGTAGGAGGACTCTACAATGAGCAGTTCTTC 14 . TRBJ2-1 TRBV9 once
CASSQGTSRNEQFF TGTGCCAGCTCACAGGGGACTAGCAGGAATGAGCAGTTCTTC 14 TRBD2 TRBJ2-1 TRBV18 .
CASSQGNTEAFF TGTGCCAGCAGCCAGGGGAACACTGAAGCTTTCTTT 12 . TRBJ1-1 TRBV6-5 .
CASGLVRQGAKETQYF TGTGCTAGTGGTTTGGTAAGGCAGGGGGCAAAAGAGACCCAGTACTTC 16 TRBD1 TRBJ2-5 TRBV12-5 .
CASSQALTDTQYF TGTGCCAGCAGCCAGGCCCTCACAGATACGCAGTATTTT 13 . TRBJ2-3 TRBV14 once
CASSSQGPLNYGYTF TGCGCCAGCAGCTCACAGGGCCCGCTTAACTATGGCTACACCTTC 15 . TRBJ1-2 TRBV5-1 .
CASSEWTGSNQPQHF TGTGCCAGCAGTGAATGGACAGGGAGCAATCAGCCCCAGCATTTT 15 TRBD1 TRBJ1-5 TRBV2 medium-sized
CASSLSPTGLTGSTEAFF TGTGCCAGCAGTTTATCCCCGACAGGGTTGACGGGAAGCACTGAAGCTTTCTTT 18 TRBD1 TRBJ1-1 TRBV28 .
CASSPLAEHSYEQYF TGTGCCAGCAGCCCACTAGCGGAACACTCCTACGAGCAGTACTTC 15 TRBD2 TRBJ2-7 TRBV9 .
CSVEEGVAITYNEQFF TGCAGCGTTGAAGAAGGTGTAGCTATAACCTACAATGAGCAGTTCTTC 16 . TRBJ2-1 TRBV29-1 .
CASSSGTGRNNEQFF TGTGCCAGCAGCTCAGGGACAGGGAGGAACAATGAGCAGTTCTTC 15 TRBD1 TRBJ2-1 TRBV7-6 .
CASSARGGVQPQHF TGTGCCAGCAGCGCGAGGGGGGGGGTTCAGCCCCAGCATTTT 14 . TRBJ1-5 TRBV27 .
CASSGGYNEQFF TGTGCCAGTAGCGGGGGCTACAATGAGCAGTTCTTC 12 . TRBJ2-1 TRBV19 .
CASRGQETQYF TGTGCCAGCAGGGGGCAGGAGACCCAGTACTTC 11 TRBD1 TRBJ2-5 TRBV19 .
CASSPGLANNEQFF TGTGCCAGCAGCCCAGGACTAGCAAACAATGAGCAGTTCTTC 14 TRBD2 TRBJ2-1 TRBV7-3 few
CASSPTREGPSSNEQYF TGTGCCAGCTCACCGACGAGGGAGGGCCCAAGTTCTAACGAGCAGTACTTC 17 TRBD2 TRBJ2-7 TRBV18 .
CASSLGREGLSEQFF TGTGCCAGCAGTTTGGGGCGGGAGGGCCTAAGTGAGCAGTTCTTC 15 TRBD2 TRBJ2-1 TRBV27 .
CASRTSPGETQYF TGTGCCAGCAGAACGTCCCCAGGGGAAACGCAGTATTTT 13 . TRBJ2-3 TRBV27 .
CASSIGSGNEQFF TGTGCCAGTAGTATCGGGTCGGGCAATGAGCAGTTCTTC 13 . TRBJ2-1 TRBV19 .
CASSLRPGLGETQYF TGTGCCAGCAGCTTACGTCCGGGACTCGGGGAGACCCAGTACTTC 15 . TRBJ2-5 TRBV7-3 .
CASSLTRGLGEQFF TGTGCCAGCAGCTTAACCAGAGGGCTTGGGGAGCAGTTCTTC 14 . TRBJ2-1 TRBV7-2 .
CSVFLQGAKNIQYF TGCAGCGTTTTCCTACAGGGAGCCAAAAACATTCAGTACTTC 14 . TRBJ2-4 TRBV29-1 .
CATSRGGTGLETQYF TGTGCCACCAGCAGAGGAGGAACTGGACTTGAGACCCAGTACTTC 15 . TRBJ2-5 TRBV15 .
CASSVYRDTGYYEQYF TGTGCCAGCAGCGTATACCGGGACACAGGATACTACGAGCAGTACTTC 16 . TRBJ2-7 TRBV9 few
CASSLRTVTDTQYF TGTGCCAGCAGTCTACGGACAGTCACAGATACGCAGTATTTT 14 . TRBJ2-3 TRBV27 .
CASTPMASQEAQYF TGTGCCAGCACCCCGATGGCGTCTCAAGAGGCCCAGTACTTC 14 . TRBJ2-5 TRBV7-9 .
CASSHRTSPGSYDNEQFF TGTGCCAGCAGCCACCGGACTAGCCCAGGGTCTTACGACAATGAGCAGTTCTTC 18 TRBD2 TRBJ2-1 TRBV11-2 few
CASKSGRASGELFF TGTGCCAGCAAAAGCGGGAGGGCCAGTGGGGAGCTGTTTTTT 14 TRBD2 TRBJ2-2 TRBV2 .
CASSLNRGYEQYF TGTGCCAGCAGCTTGAACAGGGGATACGAGCAGTACTTC 13 TRBD1 TRBJ2-7 TRBV11-2 .
CASSPGLAGGEQYF TGTGCCAGCAGCCCGGGACTAGCGGGAGGTGAGCAGTACTTC 14 TRBD2 TRBJ2-7 TRBV7-2 .
CASSPKVGMGNQPQHF TGCGCCAGCAGCCCAAAAGTTGGCATGGGCAATCAGCCCCAGCATTTT 16 . TRBJ1-5 TRBV4-1 .
CASSQKADSTDTQYF TGCGCCAGCAGCCAAAAAGCGGACAGCACAGATACGCAGTATTTT 15 . TRBJ2-3 TRBV4-1 .
CASSAHPTDYNEQFF TGTGCCAGCAGCGCACATCCGACAGACTACAATGAGCAGTTCTTC 15 . TRBJ2-1 TRBV11-2 .
CASSLTSNYGYTF TGCGCCAGCAGCCTTACATCTAACTATGGCTACACCTTC 13 . TRBJ1-2 TRBV5-1 .
CASSTNYNQPQHF TGTGCCAGCAGCACCAACTATAATCAGCCCCAGCATTTT 13 . TRBJ1-5 TRBV7-9 .
CASGEGNQPQHF TGTGCCAGCGGAGAGGGCAATCAGCCCCAGCATTTT 12 . TRBJ1-5 TRBV7-8 once
CASSLRLPLEQFF TGTGCCAGCAGCCTGCGACTTCCTCTTGAGCAGTTCTTC 13 . TRBJ2-1 TRBV7-6 .
CASSSRRDTQYF TGTGCCAGCAGCTCCCGGAGAGATACGCAGTATTTT 12 . TRBJ2-3 TRBV7-9 .
CASSYEFATNEKLFF TGTGCCAGCAGCTATGAGTTTGCAACTAATGAAAAACTGTTTTTT 15 . TRBJ1-4 TRBV11-3 .
CASSDTGLAGEGETQYF TGCGCCAGCAGCGATACGGGACTAGCGGGAGAAGGAGAGACCCAGTACTTC 17 TRBD2 TRBJ2-5 TRBV5-1 .
CASRQGHLNQPQHF TGTGCCAGCAGGCAGGGACACCTAAATCAGCCCCAGCATTTT 14 . TRBJ1-5 TRBV27 .
CASSFLLAGGPGEQYF TGTGCCAGCAGTTTCTTACTAGCGGGAGGGCCGGGCGAGCAGTACTTC 16 TRBD2 TRBJ2-7 TRBV27 .
CASSLRLAGEADEQFF TGTGCTAGCAGCTTACGTCTAGCGGGAGAGGCAGATGAGCAGTTCTTC 16 TRBD2 TRBJ2-1 TRBV7-7 .
CASSYHSGGSTEAFF TGTGCCAGCAGTTACCACTCAGGGGGCTCAACTGAAGCTTTCTTT 15 TRBD1 TRBJ1-1 TRBV6-6 .
CASSVGTSGGTDTQYF TGTGCCAGCAGCGTCGGGACTAGCGGGGGCACAGATACGCAGTATTTT 16 TRBD2 TRBJ2-3 TRBV9 .
CASSRLGQGEKLFF TGTGCCAGTAGTAGGCTCGGACAGGGTGAAAAACTGTTTTTT 14 TRBD1 TRBJ1-4 TRBV19 .
CASSPFTHTKTYEQYF TGTGCCAGCAGCCCCTTTACTCACACTAAAACCTACGAGCAGTACTTC 16 . TRBJ2-7 TRBV14 .
CSAWTGEETQYF TGCAGCGCATGGACAGGGGAAGAGACCCAGTACTTC 12 TRBD1 TRBJ2-5 TRBV29-1 .
CASSPSLGNTIYF TGTGCCAGCAGTCCCAGTTTAGGAAACACCATATATTTT 13 . TRBJ1-3 TRBV6-1 .
CASGVAADYNEQFF TGTGCCAGCGGAGTAGCGGCAGATTACAATGAGCAGTTCTTC 14 . TRBJ2-1 TRBV2 .
CASSEGGQGGTEAFF TGTGCCAGCAGTGAAGGGGGACAGGGAGGCACTGAAGCTTTCTTT 15 TRBD1 TRBJ1-1 TRBV6-1 .